The 4 T cell receptor beta chains below all came from one sample that was sequenced in a study of shared clonotypes between healthy human individuals. The table came from immunoSEQ multiplex PCR; TCRdb's copy has only in-frame clones and leaves some out. Among about 1.1 million clones listed, approximately 80% were seen once. The sequenced sample was memory CD4+ T cells from PBMCs. Subset defined: CD45RA-negative fraction. The receptors shown here come from a man aged 18 to 29 in good health. Some clones in this sample may be carry-over from other donors' samples.

This clone has ten or more counts. This sequence joins TRBV30 and TRBJ1-6; D not certain. Looked up from germline, CDR1 is GTSNPN and CDR2 is SVGIG (reference sequence). CDR3 length: 13 amino acids. The V end lost 1 base, the J end lost 7 bases, and 8 bases lay between the germline ends. CDR3 amino acids: CAWSGQANSPLHF. The CDR3 bases are TGTGCCTGGAGTGGGCAGGCCAATTCACCCCTCCACTTT.

The chain couples TRBV28 to TRBJ2-2, with 14 positions matching TRBD2. The CDR3 spans 16 residues. The junction had 7 bases not matched to a gene; V was cut back by 5 bases and J by 8 bases. CDR1 and CDR2 (germline): MDHEN, SYDVKM. Here the CDR3 DNA reads TGTGCCAGCAGTCCGGGACTAGCGGGAGTTCGGGGGGAGCTGTTTTTT. It is translated as CASSPGLAGVRGELFF.

V and J are TRBV15 and TRBJ2-2; a weak D match, TRBD1 (5 bases). Trimming stripped 5 bases from V and 3 bases from J, with 13 bases between. Germline V gene lookup returns CDR1 LNHNV and CDR2 YYDKDF (reference sequence). The CDR3 runs 15 residues. CDR3 sequence reads: CATSYKDIHTGELFF. CDR3 nucleotide sequence: TGTGCCACCAGCTACAAGGACATACACACCGGGGAGCTGTTTTTT.

This rearrangement joins TRBV27 to TRBJ1-4; TRBD1 is a possible D gene (5 bases). The CDR3 has 14 amino acids. V lost 8 bases, J lost 0 bases, and 10 bases lay in between. CDR1 and CDR2 (germline): MNHEY, SMNVEV (reference sequence). The CDR3 DNA reads as TGTGCCAGCCGGACATTTGCAACTAATGAAAAACTGTTTTTT. Its protein is CASRTFATNEKLFF.